This TCR beta chain was observed in a study of Ad26.COV2.S vaccination and SARS-CoV-2 variants. The table came from immunoSEQ multiplex PCR; TCRdb's copy has only in-frame clones and leaves some out. Of fewer than 300,000 clones listed, around 87% are singletons. Regarding treatment: about 20 received Ad26.COV2.S at low or high dose, single or two shots; several received placebo; per-sample allocation not given. All samples were drawn on day 63, counting from the first vaccine or placebo injection. V gave up 4 bases and J gave up 8 bases; unmatched junction bases: 8. The CDR3 has 15 amino acids. The V gene's germline CDR1 is LGHNA and CDR2 YNFKEQ.

This specimen was peripheral blood, taken in a trial of Ad26.COV2.S vaccine versus placebo. This clonotype was obtained from a person between 18 and 60 years old who received the Ad26.COV2.S COVID-19 vaccine or a placebo. The chain couples TRBV4-2 to TRBJ1-4, with TRBD1 identical over 9 bases. The CDR3 DNA reads TGTGCCAGCAGCCGGACGGACAGGGGTGGGGAAAAACTGTTTTTT. It translates to CASSRTDRGGEKLFF.